The source of this TCR beta chain is a study of T cell changes during pregnancy in multiple sclerosis. Sequencing used immunoSEQ multiplex PCR; TCRdb keeps in-frame clones, though not all of them. The sample lists some 56,000 clones, about 94% seen once, with 2.5% to 3% in the top ten. Trimming left V 2 bases short and J 3 bases short, with 13 bases between. In germline, CDR1 is MNHEY, CDR2 SMNVEV (reference sequence). The CDR3 is made up of 15 amino acids. The sample here was peripheral blood, taken in the third trimester of pregnancy. The genes are TRBV27 and TRBJ2-5, with D tentatively TRBD2 (7 bases). This TCR was sampled from a female donor in good health, enrolled as a control in a pregnancy study. CDR3 in amino acids: CASSLGQGREETQYF. For the CDR3, the DNA is TGTGCCAGCAGTTTAGGGCAGGGGAGGGAAGAGACCCAGTACTTC.